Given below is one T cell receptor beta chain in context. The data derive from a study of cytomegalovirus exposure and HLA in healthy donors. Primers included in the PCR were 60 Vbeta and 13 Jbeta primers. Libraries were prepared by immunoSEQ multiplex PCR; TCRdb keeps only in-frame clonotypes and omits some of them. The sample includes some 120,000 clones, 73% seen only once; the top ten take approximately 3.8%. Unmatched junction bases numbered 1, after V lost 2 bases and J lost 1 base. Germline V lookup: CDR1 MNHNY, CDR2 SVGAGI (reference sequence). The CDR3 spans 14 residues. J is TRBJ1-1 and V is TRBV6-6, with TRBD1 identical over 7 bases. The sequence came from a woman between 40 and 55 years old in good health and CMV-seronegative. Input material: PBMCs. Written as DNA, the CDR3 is TGTGCCAGCAGTTACCAGGGGGAGAACACTGAAGCTTTCTTT. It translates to CASSYQGENTEAFF.